This TCR beta chain was sequenced for a study of blood T cell repertoires in COVID-19. Study as a whole: From the United States, Italy and Spain came samples of acute and convalescent COVID-19.

The V end was cut by 5 bases, the J end by 4 bases, with 11 bases between. Germline V gene sequence: CDR1 MDHEN, CDR2 SYDVKM. This CDR3 comprises 13 residues. Authors' data handling: The assay estimated nucleated cells by amplifying reference gene primers. TCRdb's copy holds only in-frame clones and misses some; the assay was immunoSEQ multiplex PCR. That table furnishes V, J and clone size, whereas the DNA furnished D and trimming. The sample lists roughly 150,000 clones, approximately 85% occurring once. This receptor was obtained from a woman aged 80 or older with acute or convalescent COVID-19. What was sequenced was peripheral blood. The chain links TRBV28 to TRBJ1-1; D uncertain. The CDR3 DNA is TGTGCCAGCAGTCTTGGGTCGGGCACTGAAGCTTTCTTT. Translated, it gives CASSLGSGTEAFF.